This T cell receptor (beta chain) was profiled in a study of cytomegalovirus exposure and HLA in healthy donors. Study overall: An earlier analysis identified 117 million unique TCR beta sequences in about 170 million T cells. Study-wide points: A later analysis linked a missense DCLRE1C variant to TCR beta V- and J-gene trimming. Several V segments, TRBV6-2 and TRBV6-3 among them, could not be told apart and were dropped.

A word on this clone: What it binds is unknown.

This CDR3 comprises 11 residues. Deletions cut 5 bases from V and 7 bases from J, with 9 bases between. In germline, CDR1 is SEHNR, CDR2 FQNEAQ (reference sequence). Vbeta (60) and Jbeta (13) primers were used in the PCR. TCRdb's table, derived via immunoSEQ multiplex PCR, lists solely in-frame clones and lacks some. The sample comprises around 63,000 clones, approximately 79% of which are singletons, and under 3% rests with the top ten. The sequencing sample was made of PBMCs. The TCR originated in a woman aged 25 to 39 in good health and CMV-seronegative. V usage is TRBV7-9 and J usage is TRBJ2-7; no clear D gene. The CDR3, as DNA: TGTGCCAGCAGCCCCCAGGAAGAGCAGTACTTC. Translated, it gives CASSPQEEQYF. The variable domain in full, with the rest retrieved from reference TRBV7-9 and TRBJ2-7, is DTGVSQNPRHKITKRGQNVTFRCDPISEHNRLYWYRQTLGQGPEFLTYFQNEAQLEKSRLLSDRFSAERPKGSFSTLEIQRTEQGDSAMYLCASSPQEEQYFGPGTRLTVT.